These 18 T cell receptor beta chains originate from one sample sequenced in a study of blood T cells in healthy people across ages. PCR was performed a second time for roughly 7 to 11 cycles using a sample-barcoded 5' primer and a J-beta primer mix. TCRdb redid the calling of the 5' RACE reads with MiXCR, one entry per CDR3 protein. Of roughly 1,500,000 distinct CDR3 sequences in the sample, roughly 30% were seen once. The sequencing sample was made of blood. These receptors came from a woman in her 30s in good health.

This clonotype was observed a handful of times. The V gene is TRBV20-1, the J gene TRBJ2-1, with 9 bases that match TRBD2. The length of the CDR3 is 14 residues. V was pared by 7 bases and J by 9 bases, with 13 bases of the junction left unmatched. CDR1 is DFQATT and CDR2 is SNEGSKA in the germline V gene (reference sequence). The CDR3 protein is CSGNGRGGSGEQFF. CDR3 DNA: TGCAGTGGAAACGGGCGGGGGGGTAGTGGTGAGCAGTTCTTC.

CDR3 DNA: TGTGCCAGCAGCAATTGGCCCAGGCAGGTGTTCGAAAAACTGTTTTTT. As protein: CASSNWPRQVFEKLFF. The chain is built from TRBV21-1 and TRBJ1-4; TRBD1 is taken as the D call from the table, unchecked against the DNA. TRBV21-1 is a known pseudogene. This CDR3 spans 16 amino acids.

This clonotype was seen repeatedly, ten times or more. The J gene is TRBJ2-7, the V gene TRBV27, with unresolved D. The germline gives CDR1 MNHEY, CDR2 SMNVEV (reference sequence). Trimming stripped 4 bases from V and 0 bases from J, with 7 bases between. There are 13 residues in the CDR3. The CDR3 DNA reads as TGTGCCAGCAGTTCCGGTTTCTCCTACGAGCAGTACTTC. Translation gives CASSSGFSYEQYF.

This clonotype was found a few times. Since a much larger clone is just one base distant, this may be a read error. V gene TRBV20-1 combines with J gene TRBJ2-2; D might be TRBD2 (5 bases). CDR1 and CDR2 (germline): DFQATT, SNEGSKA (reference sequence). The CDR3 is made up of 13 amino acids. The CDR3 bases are TGCAGTGTACCAGCGGAGAACACCGGGGAGCGGTTTTTT. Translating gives CSVPAENTGERFF.

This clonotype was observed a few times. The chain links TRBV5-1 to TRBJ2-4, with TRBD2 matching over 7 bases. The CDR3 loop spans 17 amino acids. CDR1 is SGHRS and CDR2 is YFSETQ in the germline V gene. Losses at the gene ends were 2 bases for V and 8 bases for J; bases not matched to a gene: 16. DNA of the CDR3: TGCGCCAGCAGCTTAGGATCCTCCGGACTAGGTACTGACATTCAGTACTTC. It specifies CASSLGSSGLGTDIQYF.

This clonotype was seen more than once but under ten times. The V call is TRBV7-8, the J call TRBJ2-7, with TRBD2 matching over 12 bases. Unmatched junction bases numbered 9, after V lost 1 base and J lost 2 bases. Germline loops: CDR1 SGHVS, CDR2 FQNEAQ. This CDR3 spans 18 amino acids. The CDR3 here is CASSLGLAGGPGTYEQYF. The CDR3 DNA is TGTGCCAGCAGCTTAGGGCTAGCGGGGGGGCCCGGAACCTACGAGCAGTACTTC.

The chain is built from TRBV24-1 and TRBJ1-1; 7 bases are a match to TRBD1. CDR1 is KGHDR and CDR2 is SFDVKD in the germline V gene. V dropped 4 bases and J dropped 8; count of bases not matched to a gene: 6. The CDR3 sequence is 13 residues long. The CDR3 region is CATSDPGGGEAFF. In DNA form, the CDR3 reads TGTGCCACCAGTGACCCAGGGGGTGGGGAAGCTTTCTTT.

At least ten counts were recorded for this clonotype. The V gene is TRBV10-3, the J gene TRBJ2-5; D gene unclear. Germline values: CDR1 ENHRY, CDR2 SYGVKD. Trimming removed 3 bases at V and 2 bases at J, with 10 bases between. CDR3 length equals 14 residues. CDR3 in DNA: TGTGCCATCAGTGACAGACGGGCGCAAGAGACCCAGTACTTC. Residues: CAISDRRAQETQYF.

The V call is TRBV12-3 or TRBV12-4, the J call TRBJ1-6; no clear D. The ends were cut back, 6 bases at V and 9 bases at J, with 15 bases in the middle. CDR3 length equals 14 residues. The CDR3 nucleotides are TGTGCCAGCAGCAGAGACCTCCCCAGTTCACCCCTCCACTTT. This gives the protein CASSRDLPSSPLHF.

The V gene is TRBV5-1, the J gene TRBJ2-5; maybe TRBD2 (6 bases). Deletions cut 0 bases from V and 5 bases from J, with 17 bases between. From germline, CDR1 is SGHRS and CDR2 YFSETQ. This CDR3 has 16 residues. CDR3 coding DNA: TGCGCCAGCAGCTTGGCGCTGGGACTGGAAGGGGAGACCCAGTACTTC. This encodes CASSLALGLEGETQYF.

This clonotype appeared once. The CDR3 spells CASSATAGVAGITNTQYF. The DNA for the CDR3 is TGTGCCAGCAGCGCGACAGCTGGGGTAGCGGGGATAACAAATACGCAGTATTTT. This chain joins TRBV9 and TRBJ2-3, with TRBD2 matching over 8 bases. The CDR3 has 18 residues. With V trimmed by 3 bases and J by 7 bases, 19 bases remained unmatched. Germline CDR1 SGDLS, CDR2 YYNGEE. Variable domain in full (rest from reference TRBV9 and TRBJ2-3): DSGVTQTPKHLITATGQRVTLRCSPRSGDLSVYWYQQSLDQGLQFLIQYYNGEERAKGNILERFSAQQFPDLHSELNLSSLELGDSALYFCASSATAGVAGITNTQYFGPGTRLTVL.

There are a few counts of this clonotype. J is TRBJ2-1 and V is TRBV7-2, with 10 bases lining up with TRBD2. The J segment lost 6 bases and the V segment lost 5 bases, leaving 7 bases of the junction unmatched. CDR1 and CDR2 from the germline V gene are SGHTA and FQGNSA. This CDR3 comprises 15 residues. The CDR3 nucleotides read TGTGCCAGCAGCCGAGGGTCTAGCGGGAGCAATGAGCAGTTCTTC. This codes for CASSRGSSGSNEQFF.

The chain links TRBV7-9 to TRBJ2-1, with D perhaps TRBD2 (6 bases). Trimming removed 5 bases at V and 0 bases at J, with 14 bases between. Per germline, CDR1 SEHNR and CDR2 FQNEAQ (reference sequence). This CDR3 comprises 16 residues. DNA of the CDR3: TGTGCCAGCAGCGCCCATAGCGGCCGCTCCTACAATGAGCAGTTCTTC. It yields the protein CASSAHSGRSYNEQFF.

The DNA for the CDR3 is TGTGCCAGCAGCAACAGGCGAGAATTTTCCTACGAGCAGTACTTC. This sequence encodes CASSNRREFSYEQYF. The gene calls are TRBV21-1 and TRBJ2-7. TRBV21-1 is classified as a pseudogene. The CDR3 contains 15 residues.

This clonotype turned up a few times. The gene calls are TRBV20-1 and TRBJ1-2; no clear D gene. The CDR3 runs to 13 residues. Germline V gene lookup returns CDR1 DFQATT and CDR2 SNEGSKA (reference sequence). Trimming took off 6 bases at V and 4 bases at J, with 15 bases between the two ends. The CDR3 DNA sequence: TGCAGTGCCCTATGGGCGTCCCCCTATGGCTACACCTTC. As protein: CSALWASPYGYTF.

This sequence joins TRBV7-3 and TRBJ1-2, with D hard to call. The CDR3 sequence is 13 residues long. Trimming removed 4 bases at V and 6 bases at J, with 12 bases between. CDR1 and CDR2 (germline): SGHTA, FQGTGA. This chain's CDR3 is CASSSGVGNGYTF. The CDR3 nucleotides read TGTGCCAGCAGCTCCGGCGTGGGGAATGGCTACACCTTC. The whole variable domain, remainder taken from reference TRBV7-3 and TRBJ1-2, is GAGVSQTPSNKVTEKGKYVELRCDPISGHTALYWYRQSLGQGPEFLIYFQGTGAADDSGLPNDRFFAVRPEGSVSTLKIQRTERGDSAVYLCASSSGVGNGYTFGSGTRLTVV.

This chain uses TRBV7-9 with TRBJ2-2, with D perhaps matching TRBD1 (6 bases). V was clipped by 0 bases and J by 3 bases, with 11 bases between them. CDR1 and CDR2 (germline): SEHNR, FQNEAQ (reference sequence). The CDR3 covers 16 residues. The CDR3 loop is CASSLARRTDTGELFF. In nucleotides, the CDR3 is TGTGCCAGCAGCTTAGCACGGCGGACAGACACCGGGGAGCTGTTTTTT.

The chain's CDR3 is CATSGPWRGMNYGYTF. In nucleotides, the CDR3 is TGTGCCACCAGCGGGCCTTGGAGGGGGATGAACTATGGCTACACCTTC. V is TRBV15 and J is TRBJ1-2; the D gene is possibly TRBD1 (6 bases). Per germline, CDR1 LNHNV and CDR2 YYDKDF (reference sequence). This CDR3 region has 16 residues. Trimming left V 5 bases short and J 2 bases short, with 18 bases between.